The rows below give T cell receptor beta chains drawn from one sample of a study of Ad26.COV2.S vaccination and SARS-CoV-2 variants. Repertoires were generated with immunoSEQ multiplex PCR, while TCRdb's copy carries only in-frame clones and drops some. The table lists 300,000 to 400,000 clones, 85% of them singletons. Material: peripheral blood, obtained in a trial of Ad26.COV2.S vaccine versus placebo. These receptors came from a person between 18 and 65 years old who received the Ad26.COV2.S COVID-19 vaccine or a placebo. Both conserved end residues are part of each CDR3. The order of the fields is CDR3 protein, V gene, CDR3 length, clone size, J gene. Not every row has a clone size; where given, it reads once, few, many or a size class.

cdr3_aa: CASSYLGQGLTGANVLTF
v_call: TRBV7-2
cdr3_length: 18
clone_size: NA
j_call: TRBJ2-6

cdr3_aa: CASSSDRDDNSPLHF
v_call: TRBV11-3
cdr3_length: 15
clone_size: few
j_call: TRBJ1-6

cdr3_aa: CASSLPYTPVSYEQYF
v_call: TRBV28
cdr3_length: 16
clone_size: NA
j_call: TRBJ2-7

cdr3_aa: CASSRDRGLGYTF
v_call: TRBV4-1
cdr3_length: 13
clone_size: NA
j_call: TRBJ1-2

cdr3_aa: CASSLGSGNTIYF
v_call: TRBV5-1
cdr3_length: 13
clone_size: NA
j_call: TRBJ1-3

cdr3_aa: CASRRLVLTTKETQYF
v_call: TRBV5-6
cdr3_length: 16
clone_size: NA
j_call: TRBJ2-5

cdr3_aa: CAWSMGLAFNEQFF
v_call: TRBV30
cdr3_length: 14
clone_size: once
j_call: TRBJ2-1

cdr3_aa: CAWGGGSEEKLFF
v_call: TRBV7-9
cdr3_length: 13
clone_size: NA
j_call: TRBJ1-4

cdr3_aa: CASSKTDTQYF
v_call: TRBV5-4
cdr3_length: 11
clone_size: NA
j_call: TRBJ2-3

cdr3_aa: CASSPDGGPYEQYF
v_call: TRBV7-2
cdr3_length: 14
clone_size: NA
j_call: TRBJ2-7

cdr3_aa: CASSYPLSGDQPQHF
v_call: TRBV6-5
cdr3_length: 15
clone_size: NA
j_call: TRBJ1-5

cdr3_aa: CASSQDGSIYGYTF
v_call: TRBV14
cdr3_length: 14
clone_size: NA
j_call: TRBJ1-2

cdr3_aa: CASSLANRGLGGELFF
v_call: TRBV7-6
cdr3_length: 16
clone_size: NA
j_call: TRBJ2-2

cdr3_aa: CASTARVNYGYTF
v_call: TRBV28
cdr3_length: 13
clone_size: NA
j_call: TRBJ1-2

cdr3_aa: CASSLIWVPGRVKNIQYF
v_call: TRBV27
cdr3_length: 18
clone_size: NA
j_call: TRBJ2-4

cdr3_aa: CASSQDGTGGAGANVLTF
v_call: TRBV4-3
cdr3_length: 18
clone_size: NA
j_call: TRBJ2-6

cdr3_aa: CASSTSGTSGGNEQFF
v_call: TRBV9
cdr3_length: 16
clone_size: NA
j_call: TRBJ2-1

cdr3_aa: CASSYSPGSYEQYF
v_call: TRBV6-2/TRBV6-3
cdr3_length: 14
clone_size: NA
j_call: TRBJ2-7

cdr3_aa: CASSQETGQVFTVSTEAFF
v_call: TRBV4-1
cdr3_length: 19
clone_size: NA
j_call: TRBJ1-1

cdr3_aa: CACQGTSVDNEQFF
v_call: TRBV30
cdr3_length: 14
clone_size: once
j_call: TRBJ2-1

cdr3_aa: CASSYRAPAKNIQYF
v_call: TRBV6-6
cdr3_length: 15
clone_size: NA
j_call: TRBJ2-4

cdr3_aa: CASSSVGVDYGYTF
v_call: TRBV5-4
cdr3_length: 14
clone_size: NA
j_call: TRBJ1-2

cdr3_aa: CASSIWFAGKNIQYF
v_call: TRBV19
cdr3_length: 15
clone_size: NA
j_call: TRBJ2-4

cdr3_aa: CASSFPLREGAKNIQYF
v_call: TRBV12-1
cdr3_length: 17
clone_size: NA
j_call: TRBJ2-4

cdr3_aa: CASSQVLLDSPLHF
v_call: TRBV3-1/TRBV3-2
cdr3_length: 14
clone_size: NA
j_call: TRBJ1-6

cdr3_aa: CAWSRNTEAFF
v_call: TRBV30
cdr3_length: 11
clone_size: once
j_call: TRBJ1-1

cdr3_aa: CASSSDTNYGYTF
v_call: TRBV5-1
cdr3_length: 13
clone_size: NA
j_call: TRBJ1-2

cdr3_aa: CASTAAGHMNTEAFF
v_call: TRBV3-1/TRBV3-2
cdr3_length: 15
clone_size: NA
j_call: TRBJ1-1

cdr3_aa: CASSLGERAQNEQFF
v_call: TRBV5-1
cdr3_length: 15
clone_size: NA
j_call: TRBJ2-1

cdr3_aa: CASSQNHSPLHF
v_call: TRBV14
cdr3_length: 12
clone_size: few
j_call: TRBJ1-6

cdr3_aa: CSVVSQGTSTDTQYF
v_call: TRBV29-1
cdr3_length: 15
clone_size: NA
j_call: TRBJ2-3

cdr3_aa: CASSLWAGGYNEQFF
v_call: TRBV5-6
cdr3_length: 15
clone_size: NA
j_call: TRBJ2-1

cdr3_aa: CAWSGGTSAEQFF
v_call: TRBV30
cdr3_length: 13
clone_size: once
j_call: TRBJ2-1

cdr3_aa: CASSQQRTETQYF
v_call: TRBV6-5
cdr3_length: 13
clone_size: once
j_call: TRBJ2-5

cdr3_aa: CASSLGSGARLSFF
v_call: TRBV5-1
cdr3_length: 14
clone_size: few
j_call: TRBJ1-1

cdr3_aa: CASSQAVANYGYTF
v_call: TRBV2
cdr3_length: 14
clone_size: NA
j_call: TRBJ1-2

cdr3_aa: CASSVGGRDYEQYF
v_call: TRBV5-1
cdr3_length: 14
clone_size: NA
j_call: TRBJ2-7

cdr3_aa: CASSLDYPAREQFF
v_call: TRBV7-2
cdr3_length: 14
clone_size: once
j_call: TRBJ2-1